This T cell receptor (beta chain) was captured in a study of cytomegalovirus exposure and HLA in healthy donors. Study-level results: CMV serostatus stood as the only immune exposure information on hand.

For this clone: What it binds is unknown.

The primer mix had 60 Vbeta and 13 Jbeta primers. Sequenced by immunoSEQ multiplex PCR; TCRdb stores in-frame clones only, minus some. The data show around 200,000 clones, 75% to 90% seen once. CDR3 length: 13 residues. V lost 0 bases to trimming and J lost 7 bases, with 8 bases between them. Looked up from germline, CDR1 is SGDLS and CDR2 is YYNGEE. This chain connects TRBV9 to TRBJ2-1; D is possibly TRBD2 (5 bases). This clonotype originated in a man aged 35-49 years in good health and CMV-seropositive. Sequencing used PBMCs. CDR3 amino acids: CASSVVGVNEQFF. DNA of the CDR3: TGTGCCAGCAGCGTAGTCGGGGTGAATGAGCAGTTCTTC.